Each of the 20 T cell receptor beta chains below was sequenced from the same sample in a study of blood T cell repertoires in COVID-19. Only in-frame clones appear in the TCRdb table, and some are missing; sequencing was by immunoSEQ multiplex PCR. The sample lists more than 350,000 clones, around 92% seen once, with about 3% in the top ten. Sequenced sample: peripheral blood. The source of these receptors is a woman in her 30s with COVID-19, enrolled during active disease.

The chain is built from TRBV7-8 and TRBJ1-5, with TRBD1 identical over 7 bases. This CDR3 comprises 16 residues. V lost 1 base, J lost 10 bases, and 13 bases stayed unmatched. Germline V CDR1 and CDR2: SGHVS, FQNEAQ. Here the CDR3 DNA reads TGTGCCAGCAGCTTAGAGAACAGGGGTGTTTTAGGACCCCAGCATTTT. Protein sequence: CASSLENRGVLGPQHF.

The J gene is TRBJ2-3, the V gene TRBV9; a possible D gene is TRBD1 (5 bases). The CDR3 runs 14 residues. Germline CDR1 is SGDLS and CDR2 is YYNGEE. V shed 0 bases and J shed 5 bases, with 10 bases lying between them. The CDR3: CASSVGVGVDTQYF. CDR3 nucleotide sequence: TGTGCCAGCAGCGTAGGGGTAGGGGTAGATACGCAGTATTTT.

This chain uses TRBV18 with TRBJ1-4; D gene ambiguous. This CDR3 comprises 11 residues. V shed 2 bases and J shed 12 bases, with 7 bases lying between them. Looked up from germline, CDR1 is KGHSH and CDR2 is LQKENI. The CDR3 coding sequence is TGTGCCAGCTCACCAAGTACACAACTGTTTTTT. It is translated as CASSPSTQLFF.

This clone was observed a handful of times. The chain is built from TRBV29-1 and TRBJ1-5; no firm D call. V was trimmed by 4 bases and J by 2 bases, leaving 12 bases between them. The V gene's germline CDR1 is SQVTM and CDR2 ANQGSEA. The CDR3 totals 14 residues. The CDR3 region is CSVGERMGNQPQHF. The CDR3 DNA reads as TGCAGCGTTGGCGAGAGGATGGGCAATCAGCCCCAGCATTTT.

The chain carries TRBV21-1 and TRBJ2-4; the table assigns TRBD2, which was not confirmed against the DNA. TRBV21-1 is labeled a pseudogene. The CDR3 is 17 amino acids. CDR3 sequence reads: CASSQEHREVAKNIQYF. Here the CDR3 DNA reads TGTGCCAGCAGCCAGGAACACCGGGAGGTGGCCAAAAACATTCAGTACTTC.

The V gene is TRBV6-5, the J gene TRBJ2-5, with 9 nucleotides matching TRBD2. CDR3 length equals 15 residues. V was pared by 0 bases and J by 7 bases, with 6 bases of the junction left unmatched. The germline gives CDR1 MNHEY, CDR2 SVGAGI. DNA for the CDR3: TGTGCCAGCAGTTACTCATCCGCGGGGGGGCTGACCCAGTACTTC. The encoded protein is CASSYSSAGGLTQYF.

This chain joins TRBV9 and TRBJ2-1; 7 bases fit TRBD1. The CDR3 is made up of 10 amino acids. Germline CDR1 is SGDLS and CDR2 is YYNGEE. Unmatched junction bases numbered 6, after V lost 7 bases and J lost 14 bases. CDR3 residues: CASGPTGEFF. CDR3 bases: TGTGCCAGCGGCCCAACAGGGGAGTTCTTC.

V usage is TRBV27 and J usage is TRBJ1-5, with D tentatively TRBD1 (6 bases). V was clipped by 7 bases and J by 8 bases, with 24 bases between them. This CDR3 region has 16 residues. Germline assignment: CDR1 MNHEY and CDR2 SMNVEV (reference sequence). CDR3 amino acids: CASKRRGAPGEEPQHF. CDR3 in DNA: TGTGCCAGCAAACGCCGGGGGGCGCCGGGTGAGGAGCCCCAGCATTTT.

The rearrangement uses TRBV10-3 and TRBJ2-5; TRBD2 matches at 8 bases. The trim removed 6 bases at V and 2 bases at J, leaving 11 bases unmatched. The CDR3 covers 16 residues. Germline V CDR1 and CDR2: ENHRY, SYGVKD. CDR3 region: CAISGASSGAQETQYF. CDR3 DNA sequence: TGTGCCATCAGCGGCGCAAGTAGCGGGGCTCAAGAGACCCAGTACTTC.

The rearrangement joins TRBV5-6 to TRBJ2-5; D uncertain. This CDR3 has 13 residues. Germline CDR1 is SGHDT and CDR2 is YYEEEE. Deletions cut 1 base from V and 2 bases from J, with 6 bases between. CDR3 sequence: CASSLFPQETQYF. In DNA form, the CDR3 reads TGTGCCAGCAGCTTGTTTCCGCAAGAGACCCAGTACTTC.

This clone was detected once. The CDR3 spells CASSLAGQGAYEKLFF. DNA for the CDR3: TGTGCCAGCAGCTTAGCTGGACAGGGGGCATATGAAAAACTGTTTTTT. The J gene is TRBJ1-4, the V gene TRBV7-8, with TRBD1 matching over 11 bases. There are 16 residues in the CDR3. Germline CDR1 and CDR2: SGHVS and FQNEAQ. V shed 0 bases and J 6 bases; nucleotides not matched to a gene: 3.

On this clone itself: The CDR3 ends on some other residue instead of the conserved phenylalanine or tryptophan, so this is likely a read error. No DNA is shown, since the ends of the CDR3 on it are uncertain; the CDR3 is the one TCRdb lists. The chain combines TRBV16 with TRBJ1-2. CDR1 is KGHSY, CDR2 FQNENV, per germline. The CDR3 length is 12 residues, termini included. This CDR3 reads CASSQSGGETSL.

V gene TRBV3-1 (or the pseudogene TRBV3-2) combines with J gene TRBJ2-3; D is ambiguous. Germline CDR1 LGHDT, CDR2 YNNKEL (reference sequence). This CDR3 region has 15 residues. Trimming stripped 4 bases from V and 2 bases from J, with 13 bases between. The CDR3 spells CASSPSVGSTDTQYF. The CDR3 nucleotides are TGTGCCAGCAGCCCCAGCGTGGGTTCCACAGATACGCAGTATTTT.

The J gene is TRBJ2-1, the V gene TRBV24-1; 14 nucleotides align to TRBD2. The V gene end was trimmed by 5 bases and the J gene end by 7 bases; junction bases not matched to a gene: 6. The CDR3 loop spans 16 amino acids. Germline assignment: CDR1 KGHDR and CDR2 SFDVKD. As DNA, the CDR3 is TGTGCCACCAGTGGTCCCGGGACTAGCGGGAGAAATGAGCAGTTCTTC. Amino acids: CATSGPGTSGRNEQFF.

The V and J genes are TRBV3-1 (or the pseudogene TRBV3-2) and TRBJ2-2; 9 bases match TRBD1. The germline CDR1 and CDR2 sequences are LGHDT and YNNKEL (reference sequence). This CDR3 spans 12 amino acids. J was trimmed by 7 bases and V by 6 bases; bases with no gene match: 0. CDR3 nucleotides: TGTGCCAGCAGGACAGGGGGCGGGGAGCTGTTTTTT. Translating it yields CASRTGGGELFF.

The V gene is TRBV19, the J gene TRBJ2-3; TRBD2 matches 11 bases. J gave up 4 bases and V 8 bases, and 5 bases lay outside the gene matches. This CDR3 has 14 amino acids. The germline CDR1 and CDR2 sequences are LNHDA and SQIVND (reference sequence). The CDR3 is CASARLAGSDTQYF. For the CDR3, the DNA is TGTGCCAGTGCTAGACTAGCGGGATCAGATACGCAGTATTTT.

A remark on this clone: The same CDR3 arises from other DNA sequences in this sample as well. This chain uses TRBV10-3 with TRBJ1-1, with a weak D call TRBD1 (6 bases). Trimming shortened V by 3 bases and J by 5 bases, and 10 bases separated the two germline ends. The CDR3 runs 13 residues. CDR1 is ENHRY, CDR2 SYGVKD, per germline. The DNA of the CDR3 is TGTGCCATCAGTGAACAGGGCGGAACTGAAGCTTTCTTT. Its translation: CAISEQGGTEAFF.

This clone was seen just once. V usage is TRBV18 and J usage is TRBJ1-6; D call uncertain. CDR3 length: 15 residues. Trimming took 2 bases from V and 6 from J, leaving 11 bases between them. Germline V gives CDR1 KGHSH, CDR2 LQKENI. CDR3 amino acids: CASSPSGVFNSPLHF. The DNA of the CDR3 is TGTGCCAGCTCACCATCCGGGGTTTTTAATTCACCCCTCCACTTT.

The CDR3 sequence: CASGASGVEAFF. DNA for the CDR3: TGTGCCAGCGGCGCGTCAGGGGTTGAAGCTTTCTTT. The J gene is TRBJ1-1, the V gene TRBV6-6; D may be TRBD1 (6 bases). V shed 8 bases and J shed 7 bases, with 14 bases lying between them. Germline V gives CDR1 MNHNY, CDR2 SVGAGI (reference sequence). The length of the CDR3 is 12 residues.

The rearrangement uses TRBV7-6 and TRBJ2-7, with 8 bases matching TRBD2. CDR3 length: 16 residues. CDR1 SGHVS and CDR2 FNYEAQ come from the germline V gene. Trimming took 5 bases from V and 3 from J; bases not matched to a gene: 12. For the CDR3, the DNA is TGTGCCAGCAGCCCCCGGGCCAGCGGGAGTAGCTACGAGCAGTACGTC. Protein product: CASSPRASGSSYEQYV.